What follows are 10 T cell receptor beta chains derived from one specimen sequenced in a study of shared clonotypes between healthy human individuals. Sequenced by immunoSEQ multiplex PCR; TCRdb stores in-frame clones only, minus some. The sample consists of about half a million clones, approximately 84% of them appearing once. Sequencing used PBMCs. The receptors stem from a woman aged 40-49 years in good health. Some clones in this sample may be carry-over from other donors' samples.

Regarding this clone: Given a far larger clone just one base away, this is likely a sequencing read error. The CDR3 region is CASLPVSTGELFF. CDR3 DNA sequence: TGTGCCAGCTTACCAGTTTCTACCGGGGAGCTGTTTTTT. This chain joins TRBV18 and TRBJ2-2; D ambiguous. CDR3 length equals 13 residues. Germline loops: CDR1 KGHSH, CDR2 LQKENI.

The chain employs TRBV15 and TRBJ2-5; 8 bases align to TRBD2. Looked up from germline, CDR1 is LNHNV and CDR2 is YYDKDF (reference sequence). The CDR3 is made up of 14 amino acids. Germline trimming cut 1 base from V and 8 bases from J; bases unmatched to any gene: 6. Here the CDR3 reads CATSRVDSGRTQYF. The CDR3 DNA follows: TGTGCCACCAGCAGAGTTGACAGCGGGAGAACCCAGTACTTC. The complete variable domain, with remaining parts taken from reference TRBV15 and TRBJ2-5, reads DAMVIQNPRYQVTQFGKPVTLSCSQTLNHNVMYWYQQKSSQAPKLLFHYYDKDFNNEADTPDNFQSRRPNTSFCFLDIRSPGLGDTAMYLCATSRVDSGRTQYFGPGTRLLVL.

This clone appeared once. The V and J genes are TRBV11-2 and TRBJ1-4; the D gene is possibly TRBD1 (6 bases). The CDR3 extends over 14 amino acids. With 4 bases removed from V and 6 bases from J, the gap between germline ends came to 12 bases. From germline, CDR1 is SGHAT and CDR2 FQNNGV. The CDR3: CASSSQGTYEKLFF. The CDR3 nucleotides are TGTGCCAGCAGCTCTCAGGGGACCTATGAAAAACTGTTTTTT.

This clone was seen a handful of times. This chain joins TRBV5-4 and TRBJ1-3, with 8 bases lining up with TRBD1. The V segment lost 1 base and the J segment 8 bases; nucleotides outside the gene matches: 2. The CDR3 extends over 13 amino acids. Germline values: CDR1 SGHNT, CDR2 YYREEE (reference sequence). CDR3 amino acids: CASSLTGGDTIYF. CDR3 coding DNA: TGTGCCAGCAGCTTGACAGGGGGGGACACCATATATTTT.

This chain connects TRBV28 to TRBJ1-2; perhaps TRBD1 as D (6 bases). Germline loops: CDR1 MDHEN, CDR2 SYDVKM. This CDR3 is built from 15 residues. The V and J ends lost 3 bases and 2 bases respectively, with 13 bases between them. CDR3 coding DNA: TGTGCCAGCAGTTTCGGAGCGACAGGCAACTATGGCTACACCTTC. Protein sequence: CASSFGATGNYGYTF.

The V gene is TRBV5-1, the J gene TRBJ1-1, with no clear D. There are 14 residues in the CDR3. With 4 bases removed from V and 1 base from J, the gap between germline ends came to 11 bases. Germline CDR1 is SGHRS and CDR2 is YFSETQ. The CDR3 loop is CASSHDPRNTEAFF. CDR3 in DNA: TGCGCCAGCAGCCATGACCCGCGGAACACTGAAGCTTTCTTT.

This rearrangement joins TRBV7-3 to TRBJ2-1; 7 bases line up with TRBD2. CDR3 length equals 14 residues. V gave up 4 bases and J gave up 8 bases; unmatched junction bases: 8. Germline V gene sequence: CDR1 SGHTA, CDR2 FQGTGA. This CDR3 is CASSSGRGSYEQFF. The CDR3 DNA is TGTGCCAGCAGCTCAGGTCGCGGGAGTTATGAGCAGTTCTTC.

The chain uses TRBV5-6 and TRBJ2-1; 7 bases agree with TRBD1. V lost 3 bases and J lost 6; bases outside the gene matches: 3. The CDR3 covers 13 residues. Germline lookup yields CDR1 SGHDT and CDR2 YYEEEE. The CDR3 loop is CASSWGQSNEQFF. CDR3 coding DNA: TGTGCCAGCAGCTGGGGACAGAGCAATGAGCAGTTCTTC.

The count of this clone is one. This chain connects TRBV2 to TRBJ2-3; D uncertain. Between the trimmed V and J ends, which lost 5 bases and 2 bases, there was a span of 14 bases. Per the germline V gene, CDR1 is SNHLY and CDR2 is FYNNEI. This CDR3 spans 15 amino acids. In DNA form, the CDR3 reads TGTGCCAGCAGTTCGGGTCATAAGAACACAGATACGCAGTATTTT. This encodes CASSSGHKNTDTQYF.

CDR3 DNA sequence: TGCGCCAGCAGCTTGAGCCCAACTAATGAAAAACTGTTTTTT. Translation: CASSLSPTNEKLFF. V usage is TRBV5-1 and J usage is TRBJ1-4; D unresolved. The CDR3 runs to 14 residues. V gave up 1 base and J gave up 0 bases, with 4 bases separating them. Germline CDR1 SGHRS, CDR2 YFSETQ. The full variable domain, completed using reference TRBV5-1 and TRBJ1-4, is KAGVTQTPRYLIKTRGQQVTLSCSPISGHRSVSWYQQTPGQGLQFLFEYFSETQRNKGNFPGRFSGRQFSNSRSEMNVSTLELGDSALYLCASSLSPTNEKLFFGSGTQLSVL.